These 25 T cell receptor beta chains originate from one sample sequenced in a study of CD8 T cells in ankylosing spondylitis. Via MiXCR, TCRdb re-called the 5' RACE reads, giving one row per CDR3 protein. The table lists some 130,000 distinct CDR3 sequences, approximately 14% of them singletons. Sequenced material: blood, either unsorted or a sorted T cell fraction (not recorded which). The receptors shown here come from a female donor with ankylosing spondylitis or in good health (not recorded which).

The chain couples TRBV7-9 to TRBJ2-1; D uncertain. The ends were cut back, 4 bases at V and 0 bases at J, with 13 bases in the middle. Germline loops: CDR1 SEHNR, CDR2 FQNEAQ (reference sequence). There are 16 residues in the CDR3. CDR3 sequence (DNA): TGTGCCAGCAGCTCCCCAGTGGGTCTCTCCTACAATGAGCAGTTCTTC. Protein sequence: CASSSPVGLSYNEQFF.

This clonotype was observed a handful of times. The chain's CDR3 is CATSRDKGLAAELFF. The CDR3 nucleotides are TGTGCCACCAGCAGAGATAAGGGGCTAGCGGCGGAGCTGTTTTTT. The chain carries TRBV15 and TRBJ2-2, with TRBD2 matching 7 bases. Trimming took 0 bases from V and 10 from J; bases not matched to a gene: 8. The CDR3 extends over 15 amino acids. Germline CDR1 and CDR2: LNHNV and YYDKDF (reference sequence).

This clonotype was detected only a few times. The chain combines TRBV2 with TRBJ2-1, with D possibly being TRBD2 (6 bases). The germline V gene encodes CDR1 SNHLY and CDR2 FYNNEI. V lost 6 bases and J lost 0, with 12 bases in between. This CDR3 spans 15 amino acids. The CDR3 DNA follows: TGTGCCAGCAGGGTGGCGGGGAGCTCCTACAATGAGCAGTTCTTC. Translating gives CASRVAGSSYNEQFF.

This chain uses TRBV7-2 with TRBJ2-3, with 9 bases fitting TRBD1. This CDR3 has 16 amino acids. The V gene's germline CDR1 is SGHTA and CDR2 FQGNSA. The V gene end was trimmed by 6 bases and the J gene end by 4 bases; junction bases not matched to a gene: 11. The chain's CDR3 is CASSPFRTGASDTQYF. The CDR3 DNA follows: TGTGCCAGCAGTCCATTCCGGACAGGGGCCTCAGATACGCAGTATTTT. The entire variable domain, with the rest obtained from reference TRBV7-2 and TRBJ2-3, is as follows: GAGVSQSPSNKVTEKGKDVELRCDPISGHTALYWYRQSLGQGLEFLIYFQGNSAPDKSGLPSDRFSAERTGGSVSTLTIQRTQQEDSAVYLCASSPFRTGASDTQYFGPGTRLTVL.

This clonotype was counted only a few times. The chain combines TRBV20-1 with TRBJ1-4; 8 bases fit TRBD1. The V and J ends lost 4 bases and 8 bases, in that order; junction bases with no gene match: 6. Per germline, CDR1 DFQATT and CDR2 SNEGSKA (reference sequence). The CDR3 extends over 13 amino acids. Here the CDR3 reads CSAIKTGAEKLFF. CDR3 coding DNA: TGCAGTGCTATAAAGACAGGGGCCGAAAAACTGTTTTTT.

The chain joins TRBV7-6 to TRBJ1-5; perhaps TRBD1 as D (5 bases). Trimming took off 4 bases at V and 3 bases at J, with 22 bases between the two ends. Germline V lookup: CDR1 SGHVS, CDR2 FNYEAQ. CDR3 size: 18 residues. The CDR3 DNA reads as TGTGCCAGCAGCTCGTACCCTCCAGGGACCGCGGACAATCAGCCCCAGCATTTT. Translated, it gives CASSSYPPGTADNQPQHF.

This CDR3 reads CASKLQGSSYNEQFF. The CDR3, as DNA: TGCGCCAGCAAATTACAGGGGAGCTCCTACAATGAGCAGTTCTTC. V is TRBV5-1 and J is TRBJ2-1, with TRBD1 matching over 7 bases. Per the germline V gene, CDR1 is SGHRS and CDR2 is YFSETQ. V trimming: 6 bases; J trimming: 0 bases; junction bases outside the gene matches: 6. This CDR3 is built from 15 residues.

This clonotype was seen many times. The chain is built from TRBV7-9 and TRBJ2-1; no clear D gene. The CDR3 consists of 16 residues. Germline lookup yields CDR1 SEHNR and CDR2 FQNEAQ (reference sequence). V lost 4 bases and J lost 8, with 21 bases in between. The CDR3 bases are TGTGCCAGCAGCTCAGTTGGTCCCGCGATGTTCGATGAGCAGTTCTTC. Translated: CASSSVGPAMFDEQFF.

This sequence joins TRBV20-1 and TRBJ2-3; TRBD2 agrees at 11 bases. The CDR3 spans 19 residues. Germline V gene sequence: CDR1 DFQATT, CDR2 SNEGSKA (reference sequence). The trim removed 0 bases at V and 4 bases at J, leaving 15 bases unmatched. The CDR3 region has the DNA TGCAGTGCTAGAGATTGGAGGGCTAGCGGGAGGCTGGCCTCAGATACGCAGTATTTT. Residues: CSARDWRASGRLASDTQYF.

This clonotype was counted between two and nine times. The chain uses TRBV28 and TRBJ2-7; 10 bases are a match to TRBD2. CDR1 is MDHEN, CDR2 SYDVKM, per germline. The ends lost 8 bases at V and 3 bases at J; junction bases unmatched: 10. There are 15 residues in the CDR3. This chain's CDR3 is CASGTSGGAFYEQYF. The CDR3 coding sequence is TGTGCCAGCGGAACCAGCGGGGGGGCATTCTACGAGCAGTACTTC.

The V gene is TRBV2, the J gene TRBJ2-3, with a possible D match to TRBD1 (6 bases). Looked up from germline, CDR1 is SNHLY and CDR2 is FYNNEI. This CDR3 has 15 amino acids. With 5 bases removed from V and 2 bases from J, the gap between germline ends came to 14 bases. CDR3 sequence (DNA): TGTGCCAGCAGTACGGACAGAGGGCACACAGATACGCAGTATTTT. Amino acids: CASSTDRGHTDTQYF.

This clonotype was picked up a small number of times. CDR3 loop: CASRPRPIRQDTQYF. Here the CDR3 DNA reads TGCGCCAGCAGACCTAGACCGATACGGCAGGATACGCAGTATTTT. The chain uses TRBV5-1 and TRBJ2-3; D gene uncertain. In germline, CDR1 is SGHRS, CDR2 YFSETQ. The CDR3 length is 15 residues. V was trimmed by 5 bases and J by 6 bases, leaving 19 bases between them.

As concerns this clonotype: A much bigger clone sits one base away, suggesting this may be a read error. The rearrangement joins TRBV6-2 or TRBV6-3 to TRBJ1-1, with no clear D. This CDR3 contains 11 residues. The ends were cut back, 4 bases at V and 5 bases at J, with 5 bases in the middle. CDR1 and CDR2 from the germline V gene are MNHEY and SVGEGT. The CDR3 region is CASSSKTEAFF. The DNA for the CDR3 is TGTGCCAGCAGTTCGAAAACTGAAGCTTTCTTT.

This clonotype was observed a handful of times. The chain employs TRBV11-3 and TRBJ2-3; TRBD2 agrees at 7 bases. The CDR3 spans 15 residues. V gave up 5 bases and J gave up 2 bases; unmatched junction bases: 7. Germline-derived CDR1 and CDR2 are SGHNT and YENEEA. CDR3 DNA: TGTGCCAGCAGCCGAAGCGGGGACCCCACAGATACGCAGTATTTT. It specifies CASSRSGDPTDTQYF. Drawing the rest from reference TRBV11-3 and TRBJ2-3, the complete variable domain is EAGVVQSPRYKIIEKKQPVAFWCNPISGHNTLYWYLQNLGQGPELLIRYENEEAVDDSQLPKDRFSAERLKGVDSTLKIQPAELGDSAVYLCASSRSGDPTDTQYFGPGTRLTVL.

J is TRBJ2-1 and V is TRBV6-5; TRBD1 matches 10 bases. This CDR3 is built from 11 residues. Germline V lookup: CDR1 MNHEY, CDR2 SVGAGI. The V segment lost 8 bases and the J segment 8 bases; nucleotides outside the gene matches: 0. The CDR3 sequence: CASGTGDEQFF. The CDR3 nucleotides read TGTGCCAGCGGGACAGGGGATGAGCAGTTCTTC.

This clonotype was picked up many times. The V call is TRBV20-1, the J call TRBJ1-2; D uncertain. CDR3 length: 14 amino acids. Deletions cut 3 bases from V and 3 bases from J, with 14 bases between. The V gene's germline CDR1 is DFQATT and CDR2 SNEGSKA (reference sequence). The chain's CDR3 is CSARFPASDYGYTF. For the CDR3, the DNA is TGCAGTGCTAGGTTCCCCGCAAGTGACTATGGCTACACCTTC.

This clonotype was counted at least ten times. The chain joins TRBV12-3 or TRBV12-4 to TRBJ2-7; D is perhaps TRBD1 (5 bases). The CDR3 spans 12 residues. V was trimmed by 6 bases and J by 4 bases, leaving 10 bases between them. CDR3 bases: TGTGCCAGCAGCTTCACAGGTTACGAGCAGTACTTC. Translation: CASSFTGYEQYF.

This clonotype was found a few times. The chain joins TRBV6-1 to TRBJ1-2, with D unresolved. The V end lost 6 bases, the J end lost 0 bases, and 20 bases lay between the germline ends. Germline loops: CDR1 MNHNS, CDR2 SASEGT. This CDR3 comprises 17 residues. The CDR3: CASRSPGVPKANYGYTF. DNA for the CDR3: TGTGCCAGCAGATCCCCTGGGGTTCCCAAAGCTAACTATGGCTACACCTTC.

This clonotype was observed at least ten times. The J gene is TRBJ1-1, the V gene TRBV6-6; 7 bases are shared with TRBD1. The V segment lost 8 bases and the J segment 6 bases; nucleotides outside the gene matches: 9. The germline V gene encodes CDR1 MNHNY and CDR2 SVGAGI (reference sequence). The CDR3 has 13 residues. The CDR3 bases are TGTGCCAGCGGGAGAACAGGGGAGGCTGAAGCTTTCTTT. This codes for CASGRTGEAEAFF.

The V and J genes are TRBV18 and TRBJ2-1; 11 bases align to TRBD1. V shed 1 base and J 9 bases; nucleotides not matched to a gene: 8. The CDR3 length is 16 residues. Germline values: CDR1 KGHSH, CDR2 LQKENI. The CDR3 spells CASSPQGQGAPGEQFF. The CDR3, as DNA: TGTGCCAGCTCACCACAAGGACAGGGGGCGCCGGGTGAGCAGTTCTTC.

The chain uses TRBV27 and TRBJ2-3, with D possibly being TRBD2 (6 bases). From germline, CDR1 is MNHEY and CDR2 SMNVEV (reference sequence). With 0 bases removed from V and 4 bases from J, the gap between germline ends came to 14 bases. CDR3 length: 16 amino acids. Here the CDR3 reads CASSLSGTLWADTQYF. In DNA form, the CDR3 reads TGTGCCAGCAGTTTATCCGGGACTCTTTGGGCAGATACGCAGTATTTT.

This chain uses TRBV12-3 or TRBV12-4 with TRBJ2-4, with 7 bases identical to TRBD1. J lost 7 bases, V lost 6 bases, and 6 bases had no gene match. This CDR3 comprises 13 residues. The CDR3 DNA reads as TGTGCCAGCAGCCCGGACAGGAAGAACATTCAGTACTTC. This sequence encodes CASSPDRKNIQYF.

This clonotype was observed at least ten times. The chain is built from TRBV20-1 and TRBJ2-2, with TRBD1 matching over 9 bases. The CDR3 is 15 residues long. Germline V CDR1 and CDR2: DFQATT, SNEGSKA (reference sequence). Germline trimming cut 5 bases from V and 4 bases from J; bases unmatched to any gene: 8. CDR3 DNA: TGCAGTGCTCCCCCGGGACAGGGAGGCACCGGGGAGCTGTTTTTT. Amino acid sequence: CSAPPGQGGTGELFF.

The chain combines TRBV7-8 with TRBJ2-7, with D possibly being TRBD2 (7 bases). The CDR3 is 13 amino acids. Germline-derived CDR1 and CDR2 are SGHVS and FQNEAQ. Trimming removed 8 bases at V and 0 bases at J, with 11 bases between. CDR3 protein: CASGGATSYEQYF. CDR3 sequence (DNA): TGTGCCAGCGGGGGGGCCACCTCCTACGAGCAGTACTTC.

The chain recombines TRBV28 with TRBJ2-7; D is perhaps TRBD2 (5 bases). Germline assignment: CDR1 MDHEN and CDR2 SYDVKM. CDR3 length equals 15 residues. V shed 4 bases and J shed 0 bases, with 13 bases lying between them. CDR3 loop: CASSSSGTPSYEQYF. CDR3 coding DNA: TGTGCCAGCAGTTCGTCGGGAACCCCCTCCTACGAGCAGTACTTC.